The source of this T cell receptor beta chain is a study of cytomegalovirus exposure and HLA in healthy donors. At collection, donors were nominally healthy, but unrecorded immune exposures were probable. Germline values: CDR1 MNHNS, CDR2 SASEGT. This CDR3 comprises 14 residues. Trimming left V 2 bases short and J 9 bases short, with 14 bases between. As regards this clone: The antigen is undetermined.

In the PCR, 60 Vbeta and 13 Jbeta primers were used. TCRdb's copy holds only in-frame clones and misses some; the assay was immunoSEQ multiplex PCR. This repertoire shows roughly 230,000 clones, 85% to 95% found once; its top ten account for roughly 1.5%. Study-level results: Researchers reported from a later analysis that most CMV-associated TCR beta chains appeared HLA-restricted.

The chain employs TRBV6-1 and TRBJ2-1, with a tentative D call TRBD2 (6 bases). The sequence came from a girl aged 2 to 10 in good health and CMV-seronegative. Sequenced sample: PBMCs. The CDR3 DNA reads TGTGCCAGCAGTGAATTTCGCGGGGAAGGTGAGCAGTTCTTC. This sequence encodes CASSEFRGEGEQFF.